The source of this T cell receptor (beta chain) is a study of molecular identifiers for immune sequencing clone quantification. Study background: In replicates, RNA from approximately 20,000 or 98,000 naive CD8 cells was divided five ways and four parts were sequenced.

Remarks on this clonotype: The antigen is unknown.

V was clipped by 10 bases and J by 3 bases, with 19 bases between them. This CDR3 is built from 14 residues. TCRdb processed the PCR reads anew with MiXCR; each CDR3 protein has one entry. The profile shows about 12,000 distinct CDR3 sequences, 18% of them singletons. Sorting selected naive CD8 T cells with a CD8+CD4-CCR7+CD45RA+ phenotype. Broader study findings: In naive cells, under 1% of molecules belonged to clones above 20 RNA copies, against over 97% in effector cells. Highly expanded clone sizes could be underestimated through barcode sharing by identical TCR molecules.

Sequencing used naive CD8+ T cells from blood, with Jurkat cell RNA spiked in. As to subset: FACS-sorted CD8+CD4-CCR7+CD45RA+ naive T cells. This receptor was obtained from a human donor in good health. Some libraries in this study had Jurkat cell RNA spiked in. The chain has TRBV12-3 or TRBV12-4 and TRBJ2-7; D not resolved. CDR3 region: CANSAWSLGYEQYF. As DNA, the CDR3 is TGTGCCAACAGCGCGTGGTCGCTGGGCTACGAGCAGTACTTC.